Listed below are T cell receptor beta chains from one sample, sequenced in a study of blood T cell repertoires in COVID-19. The data were produced by immunoSEQ multiplex PCR, yet TCRdb's version contains in-frame clones alone and is incomplete. Of nearly 65,000 clones listed, around 80% are singletons. The sequencing sample was made of peripheral blood. All receptors come from a human donor in a cohort sampled during active COVID-19. The CDR3 runs from the conserved cysteine through the conserved F or W. The D gene is left open where the match is weak. Where a row states a size, it is once, few, many or the class of an expanded clone; other rows omit it.

d_gene: TRBD2; j_gene: TRBJ2-6; abundance: -; v_gene: TRBV24-1; CDR3aa: CATSDPGGSGANVLTF; CDR3nt: TGTGCCACCAGTGATCCGGGGGGGTCTGGGGCCAACGTCCTGACTTTC
d_gene: TRBD1; j_gene: TRBJ1-2; abundance: -; v_gene: TRBV5-6; CDR3aa: CASSPLGTGDVYGYTF; CDR3nt: TGTGCCAGCAGTCCTTTGGGGACAGGGGACGTCTATGGCTACACCTTC
d_gene: TRBD2; j_gene: TRBJ2-1; abundance: -; v_gene: TRBV27; CDR3aa: CASNGLAGVRNEQFF; CDR3nt: TGTGCCAGCAACGGGCTAGCGGGAGTGCGCAATGAGCAGTTCTTC
d_gene: TRBD1; j_gene: TRBJ2-7; abundance: -; v_gene: TRBV2; CDR3aa: CASSRQGAYEQYF; CDR3nt: TGTGCCAGCAGCCGACAGGGGGCCTACGAGCAGTACTTC
d_gene: -; j_gene: TRBJ2-7; abundance: -; v_gene: TRBV4-3; CDR3aa: CASSQDRAVRGEQYF; CDR3nt: TGCGCCAGCAGCCAAGATCGGGCCGTCCGGGGAGAGCAGTACTTC
d_gene: TRBD2; j_gene: TRBJ2-7; abundance: -; v_gene: TRBV9; CDR3aa: CASSSERDSLTYEQYF; CDR3nt: TGTGCCAGCAGCTCCGAGCGGGATTCCCTCACCTACGAGCAGTACTTC
d_gene: -; j_gene: TRBJ2-1; abundance: once; v_gene: TRBV11-3; CDR3aa: CASSGIAVPLDEQFF; CDR3nt: TGTGCCAGCAGCGGGATAGCGGTGCCGCTGGATGAGCAGTTCTTC
d_gene: -; j_gene: TRBJ1-6; abundance: -; v_gene: TRBV25-1; CDR3aa: CASSIAGGSSDSPLHF; CDR3nt: TGTGCCAGCTCCATTGCGGGCGGGTCCTCGGATTCACCCCTCCACTTT
d_gene: -; j_gene: TRBJ1-2; abundance: -; v_gene: TRBV7-9; CDR3aa: CASSSGVQGHLFNYSYTF; CDR3nt: TGTGCCAGCAGCTCGGGTGTCCAGGGCCACCTCTTTAACTATAGCTACACCTTC
d_gene: -; j_gene: TRBJ1-2; abundance: once; v_gene: TRBV19; CDR3aa: CASSIAGTVNYGYTF; CDR3nt: TGTGCCAGTAGTATCGCCGGGACTGTTAACTATGGCTACACCTTC
d_gene: TRBD1; j_gene: TRBJ1-4; abundance: -; v_gene: TRBV6-6; CDR3aa: CASTDPGTENEKLFF; CDR3nt: TGTGCCAGCACGGATCCTGGGACAGAAAATGAAAAACTGTTTTTT
d_gene: TRBD2; j_gene: TRBJ2-3; abundance: -; v_gene: TRBV7-3; CDR3aa: CASSAASGGLTDTQYF; CDR3nt: TGTGCCAGCAGCGCAGCTAGCGGGGGACTCACAGATACGCAGTATTTT
d_gene: TRBD1; j_gene: TRBJ2-7; abundance: once; v_gene: TRBV19; CDR3aa: CASSITGADYEQYF; CDR3nt: TGTGCCAGTAGTATTACAGGGGCGGACTACGAGCAGTACTTC
d_gene: -; j_gene: TRBJ1-5; abundance: few; v_gene: TRBV6-2/TRBV6-3; CDR3aa: CASSPTEGVRQPQHF; CDR3nt: TGTGCCAGCAGTCCAACCGAGGGGGTCAGGCAGCCCCAGCATTTT
d_gene: -; j_gene: TRBJ1-5; abundance: -; v_gene: TRBV7-2; CDR3aa: CASSPTQNQPQHF; CDR3nt: TGTGCCAGCAGCCCAACGCAGAATCAGCCCCAGCATTTT
d_gene: -; j_gene: TRBJ1-5; abundance: -; v_gene: TRBV3-1/TRBV3-2; CDR3aa: CASSQGRRAGNQPQHF; CDR3nt: TGTGCCAGCAGCCAGGGTCGGAGGGCGGGCAATCAGCCCCAGCATTTT
d_gene: -; j_gene: TRBJ1-1; abundance: few; v_gene: TRBV10-1; CDR3aa: CASSESRVAEAFF; CDR3nt: TGCGCCAGCAGTGAGTCGAGGGTCGCTGAAGCTTTCTTT
d_gene: TRBD2; j_gene: TRBJ2-5; abundance: -; v_gene: TRBV6-5; CDR3aa: CASSYTSGGYETQYF; CDR3nt: TGTGCCAGCAGTTACACTAGCGGGGGGTATGAGACCCAGTACTTC
d_gene: -; j_gene: TRBJ2-7; abundance: few; v_gene: TRBV5-4; CDR3aa: CASSLAGAGRRREQYF; CDR3nt: TGTGCCAGCAGCTTGGCCGGGGCGGGGCGCCGTCGGGAGCAGTACTTC
d_gene: TRBD1; j_gene: TRBJ2-7; abundance: -; v_gene: TRBV28; CDR3aa: CASSLRRSRDRGSYEQYF; CDR3nt: TGTGCCAGCAGTTTACGGAGGAGCCGGGACAGGGGATCCTACGAGCAGTACTTC